This is a list of T cell receptor beta chains from one sample in a study of blood T cell repertoires in COVID-19. Generated by immunoSEQ multiplex PCR, the TCRdb table keeps only in-frame clones and is missing some. Of tens of thousands of clones listed, about 77% are singletons. Sequenced material: peripheral blood. The receptors originated from a man between 65 and 80 years old with COVID-19, enrolled during active disease. CDR3s include the opening cysteine and the closing phenylalanine or tryptophan. D genes are given only for firm matches. The listing skips clone size in some rows; elsewhere it reads once, few, many or a size class.

size: NA; V: TRBV6-2/TRBV6-3; J: TRBJ2-4; D: TRBD2; CDR3: CASSYMSGRAEDIQYF; DNA: TGTGCCAGCAGTTACATGAGCGGGAGGGCCGAGGACATTCAGTACTTC
size: NA; V: TRBV6-6; J: TRBJ2-3; D: TRBD2; CDR3: CASSQTAGTSGQATQYF; DNA: TGTGCCAGCAGTCAGACGGCCGGGACTAGCGGGCAAGCTACGCAGTATTTT
size: NA; V: TRBV3-1/TRBV3-2; J: TRBJ1-3; D: NA; CDR3: CASSQGGSGNTIYF; DNA: TGTGCCAGCAGCCAAGGAGGCAGTGGAAACACCATATATTTT
size: NA; V: TRBV10-3; J: TRBJ2-2; D: TRBD2; CDR3: CAISESGGTPSGELFF; DNA: TGTGCCATCAGTGAGAGCGGGGGGACCCCAAGTGGGGAGCTGTTTTTT
size: NA; V: TRBV4-3; J: TRBJ1-1; D: TRBD1; CDR3: CASSLGTGVGYRYTEAFF; DNA: TGCGCCAGCAGCCTCGGGACAGGGGTTGGTTATAGGTACACTGAAGCTTTCTTT
size: NA; V: TRBV10-3; J: TRBJ2-7; D: TRBD2; CDR3: CAIQGGLAGAEQYF; DNA: TGTGCCATCCAAGGGGGACTAGCGGGAGCCGAGCAGTACTTC
size: NA; V: TRBV9; J: TRBJ2-1; D: NA; CDR3: CASSPIERAEQFF; DNA: TGTGCCAGCAGCCCTATAGAACGAGCTGAGCAGTTCTTC
size: few; V: TRBV5-5; J: TRBJ1-1; D: NA; CDR3: CASSPLTAPVEAFF; DNA: TGTGCCAGCAGCCCGTTGACAGCGCCGGTAGAAGCTTTCTTT
size: NA; V: TRBV9; J: TRBJ2-6; D: NA; CDR3: CASSVVSGANVLTF; DNA: TGTGCCAGCAGCGTAGTATCTGGGGCCAACGTCCTGACTTTC
size: NA; V: TRBV19; J: TRBJ1-6; D: TRBD1; CDR3: CATKGRTGVNSPLHF; DNA: TGTGCCACCAAGGGGCGGACAGGGGTTAATTCACCCCTCCACTTT
size: NA; V: TRBV7-9; J: TRBJ1-1; D: NA; CDR3: CASSLVIGGHEAFF; DNA: TGTGCCAGCAGCTTAGTAATCGGCGGCCATGAAGCTTTCTTT
size: few; V: TRBV7-9; J: TRBJ1-2; D: TRBD1; CDR3: CASSLAEAGGFGYTF; DNA: TGTGCCAGCAGCTTAGCGGAGGCAGGGGGCTTTGGCTACACCTTC
size: few; V: TRBV10-1; J: TRBJ2-7; D: NA; CDR3: CASSRTARTYEQYF; DNA: TGCGCCAGCAGTCGGACAGCACGGACTTACGAGCAGTACTTC
size: NA; V: TRBV29-1; J: TRBJ1-1; D: NA; CDR3: CSVGRTRGEAFF; DNA: TGCAGCGTTGGCAGGACCAGGGGTGAAGCTTTCTTT
size: NA; V: TRBV5-1; J: TRBJ1-1; D: TRBD1; CDR3: CASSLGQGARGAFF; DNA: TGCGCCAGCAGCTTGGGACAGGGGGCGCGCGGAGCTTTCTTT